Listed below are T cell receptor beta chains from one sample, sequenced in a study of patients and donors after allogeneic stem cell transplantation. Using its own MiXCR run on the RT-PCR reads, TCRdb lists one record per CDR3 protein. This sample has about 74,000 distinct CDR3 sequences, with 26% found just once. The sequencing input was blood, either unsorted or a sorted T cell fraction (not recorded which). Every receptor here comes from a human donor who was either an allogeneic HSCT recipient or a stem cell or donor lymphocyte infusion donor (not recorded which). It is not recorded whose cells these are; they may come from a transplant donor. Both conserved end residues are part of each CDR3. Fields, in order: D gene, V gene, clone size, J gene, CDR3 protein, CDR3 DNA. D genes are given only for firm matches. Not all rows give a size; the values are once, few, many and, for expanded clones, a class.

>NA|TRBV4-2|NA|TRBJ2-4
CASSQDPGAQNIQYF
TGTGCCAGCAGCCAAGATCCGGGGGCCCAGAACATTCAGTACTTC
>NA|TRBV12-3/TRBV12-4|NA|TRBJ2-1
CASSLGHFQEQFF
TGTGCCAGCAGTTTAGGACACTTTCAAGAGCAGTTCTTC
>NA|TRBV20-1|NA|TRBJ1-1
CSARRVGGMNTEAFF
TGCAGTGCTAGGAGGGTGGGGGGCATGAACACTGAAGCTTTCTTT
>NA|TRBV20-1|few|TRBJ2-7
CSARVSRQGYEQYF
TGCAGTGCTAGAGTTTCCAGACAAGGGTACGAGCAGTACTTC
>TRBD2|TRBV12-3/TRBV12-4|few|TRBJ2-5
CASSLGGTSVKETQYF
TGTGCCAGCAGCCTTGGGGGGACTAGCGTGAAAGAGACCCAGTACTTC
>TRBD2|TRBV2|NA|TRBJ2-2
CASSEASARWRGDNTGELFF
TGTGCCAGCAGTGAAGCCTCCGCCAGGTGGCGGGGGGACAACACCGGGGAGCTGTTTTTT
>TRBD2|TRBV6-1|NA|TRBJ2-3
CALAGGRADTQYF
TGTGCCTTAGCGGGGGGGAGGGCAGATACGCAGTATTTT
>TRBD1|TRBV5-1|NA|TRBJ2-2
CASSLEGATGELFF
TGCGCCAGCAGCTTGGAGGGGGCCACCGGGGAGCTGTTTTTT
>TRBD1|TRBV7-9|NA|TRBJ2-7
CASSIGTAEQYF
TGTGCCAGCAGCATCGGGACAGCCGAGCAGTACTTC
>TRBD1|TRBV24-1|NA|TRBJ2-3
CATSDAPGTATDTQYF
TGTGCCACCAGTGATGCCCCCGGGACAGCAACAGATACGCAGTATTTT
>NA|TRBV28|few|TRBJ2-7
CASSFAGSSYEQYF
TGTGCCAGCAGTTTCGCAGGGAGCTCCTACGAGCAGTACTTC
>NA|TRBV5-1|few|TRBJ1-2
CASSLVGDFAFGYTF
TGCGCCAGCAGCTTGGTCGGAGATTTCGCATTTGGCTACACCTTC
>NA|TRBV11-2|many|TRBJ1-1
CASSSGLPGDTEAFF
TGTGCCAGCAGCAGCGGGTTGCCTGGGGACACTGAAGCTTTCTTT
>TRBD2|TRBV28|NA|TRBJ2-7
CASSFFGRIYEQYF
TGTGCCAGCAGTTTTTTCGGGAGGATCTACGAGCAGTACTTC
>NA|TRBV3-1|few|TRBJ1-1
CASSQAGGGTEAFF
TGTGCCAGCAGCCAAGCAGGTGGGGGGACTGAAGCTTTCTTT
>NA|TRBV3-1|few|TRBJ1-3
CASSPAIMGNTIYF
TGTGCCAGCAGCCCTGCAATCATGGGGAACACCATATATTTT
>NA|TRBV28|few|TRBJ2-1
CASSFLTASSYNEQFF
TGTGCCAGCAGTTTTCTGACAGCGAGCTCCTACAATGAGCAGTTCTTC
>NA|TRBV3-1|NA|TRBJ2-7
CASSQDRWFEF
TGTGCCAGCAGCCAAGATCGGTGGTTTGAGTTC
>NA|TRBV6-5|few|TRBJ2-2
CASRPSGTGELFF
TGTGCCAGCAGACCCTCTGGGACCGGGGAGCTGTTTTTT
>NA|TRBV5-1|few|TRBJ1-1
CASSFLGEAFF
TGCGCCAGCAGCTTTTTGGGTGAAGCTTTCTTT
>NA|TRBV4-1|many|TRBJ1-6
CASSQGPYNSPLHF
TGCGCCAGCAGCCAGGGGCCCTATAATTCACCCCTCCACTTT
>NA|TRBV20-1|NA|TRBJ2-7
CSAPFPGRASYEQYF
TGCAGTGCCCCCTTCCCGGGACGGGCTTCCTACGAGCAGTACTTC
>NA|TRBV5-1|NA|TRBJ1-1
CASSLGMGTEAFF
TGCGCCAGCAGCCTAGGTATGGGCACTGAAGCTTTCTTT
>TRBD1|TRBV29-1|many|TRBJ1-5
CSVGDRGLNQPQHF
TGCAGCGTTGGGGACAGGGGCCTCAATCAGCCCCAGCATTTT
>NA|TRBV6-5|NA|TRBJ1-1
CASSAGVDTEAFF
TGTGCCAGCAGCGCCGGGGTGGACACTGAAGCTTTCTTT
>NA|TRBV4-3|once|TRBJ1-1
CASSQLGDTEAFF
TGCGCCAGCAGCCAACTTGGGGACACTGAAGCTTTCTTT
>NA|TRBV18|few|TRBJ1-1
CASSPSIATEAFF
TGTGCCAGCTCACCCTCTATAGCCACTGAAGCTTTCTTT
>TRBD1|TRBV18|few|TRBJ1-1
CASSPDRGHYRTEAFF
TGTGCCAGCTCCCCGGACAGGGGCCATTATCGCACTGAAGCTTTCTTT
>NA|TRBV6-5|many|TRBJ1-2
CASSYGVGGFGYTF
TGTGCCAGCAGTTACGGTGTAGGGGGGTTTGGCTACACCTTC
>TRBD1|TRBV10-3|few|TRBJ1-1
CATGGGLGTEAFF
TGTGCCACGGGAGGGGGCTTGGGCACTGAAGCTTTCTTT
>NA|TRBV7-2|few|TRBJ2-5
CASSSQTGLQETQYF
TGTGCCAGCAGCTCACAGACAGGATTGCAAGAGACCCAGTACTTC
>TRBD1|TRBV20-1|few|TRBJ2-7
CSAGWTGLYEQYF
TGCAGTGCTGGGTGGACAGGACTGTACGAGCAGTACTTC
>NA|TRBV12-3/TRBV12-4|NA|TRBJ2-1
CASSEVQGGDNEQFF
TGTGCCAGCAGTGAAGTACAGGGAGGCGACAATGAGCAGTTCTTC
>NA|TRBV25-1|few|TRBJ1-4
CASSSAGKDNEKLFF
TGTGCCAGCAGTTCCGCAGGAAAGGATAATGAAAAACTGTTTTTT
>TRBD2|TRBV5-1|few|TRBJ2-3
CASSPTGGPTDTQYF
TGCGCCAGCAGCCCCACGGGAGGGCCAACAGATACGCAGTATTTT
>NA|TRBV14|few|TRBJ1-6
CASSHGTHNSPLHF
TGTGCCAGCAGCCACGGGACACACAATTCACCCCTCCACTTT
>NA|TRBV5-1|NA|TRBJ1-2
CASSLASGTSNYGYTF
TGCGCCAGCAGTTTGGCCTCCGGGACTTCTAACTATGGCTACACCTTC
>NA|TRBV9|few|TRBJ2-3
CASSVGPTDTQYF
TGTGCCAGCAGCGTAGGGCCCACAGATACGCAGTATTTT
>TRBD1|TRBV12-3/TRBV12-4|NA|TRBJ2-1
CASSTNDRGRSGEQFF
TGTGCCAGCAGTACAAACGACAGGGGACGTTCTGGTGAGCAGTTCTTC
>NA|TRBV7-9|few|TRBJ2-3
CASTGVEDTQYF
TGTGCCAGCACTGGAGTTGAGGATACGCAGTATTTT
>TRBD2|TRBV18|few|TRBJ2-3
CASSWTSGSRIDTQYF
TGTGCCAGCTCGTGGACTAGCGGGAGTAGGATTGATACGCAGTATTTT
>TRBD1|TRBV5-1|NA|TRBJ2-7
CASSFDRGDEQYF
TGCGCCAGCAGCTTTGACAGGGGAGACGAGCAGTACTTC
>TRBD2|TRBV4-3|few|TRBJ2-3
CASSQDVRGYTDTQYF
TGCGCCAGCAGCCAAGATGTGCGGGGGTACACAGATACGCAGTATTTT
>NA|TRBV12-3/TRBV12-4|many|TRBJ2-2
CASTPEGVKNTGELFF
TGTGCCAGCACACCAGAGGGAGTCAAGAACACCGGGGAGCTGTTTTTT
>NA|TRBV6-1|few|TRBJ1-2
CASSEVKTSGYTF
TGTGCCAGCAGTGAAGTTAAGACGTCGGGCTACACCTTC
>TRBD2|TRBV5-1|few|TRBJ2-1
CASSLPGLAIYNEQFF
TGCGCCAGCAGCTTGCCGGGACTAGCAATCTACAATGAGCAGTTCTTC
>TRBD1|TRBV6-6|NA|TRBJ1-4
CASSYPGQANEKLFF
TGTGCCAGCAGTTATCCGGGACAGGCTAATGAAAAACTGTTTTTT
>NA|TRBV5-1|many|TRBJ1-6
CASSFETGVNSPLHF
TGCGCCAGCAGCTTCGAGACAGGAGTCAATTCACCCCTCCACTTT